Listed below are T cell receptor beta chains from one sample, sequenced in a study of T cell responses to AZD1222 COVID-19 vaccine. TCRdb's table, derived via immunoSEQ multiplex PCR, lists solely in-frame clones and lacks some. The table has over 150,000 clones, around 88% seen once. The specimen comprised peripheral blood, sampled 28 days after the second AZD1222 dose. These receptors all stem from an adult who received the AZD1222 COVID-19 vaccine. Each CDR3 is given with its conserved first and last residue. The order of the fields is D gene, V gene, J gene, clone size, CDR3 DNA, CDR3 protein. A D gene is named only where the DNA matches it firmly. Size is omitted from some rows. Given values are once, few, many or a class for expanded clones.

>TRBD1|TRBV7-9|TRBJ1-1|-
TGTGCCAGCAGAGGACAGGGTATTGAGGGCACTGAAGCTTTCTTT
CASRGQGIEGTEAFF
>-|TRBV7-6|TRBJ2-7|-
TGTGCCAGCAGCGAACACGGGGGGCAGTCCTACGAGCAGTACTTC
CASSEHGGQSYEQYF
>-|TRBV9|TRBJ1-3|-
TGTGCCAGCAGCGTAGGTAGGACGGTGGTGGCTGGAAACACCATATATTTT
CASSVGRTVVAGNTIYF
>-|TRBV28|TRBJ1-1|-
TGTGCCAGCAAGCCGTGGGATACTGAAGCTTTCTTT
CASKPWDTEAFF
>TRBD1|TRBV14|TRBJ2-7|-
TGTGCCAGCAGCCAGAGCCGGGACAGGGGGCCCTACGAGCAGTACTTC
CASSQSRDRGPYEQYF
>TRBD2|TRBV9|TRBJ2-1|-
TGTGCCAGCGGACTAGCCCCCTACAATGAGCAGTTCTTC
CASGLAPYNEQFF
>-|TRBV6-5|TRBJ2-3|-
TGTGCCAGCCAGGGGTTGGGAGATACGCAGTATTTT
CASQGLGDTQYF
>-|TRBV12-3/TRBV12-4|TRBJ1-1|-
TGTGCCAGCAGTTTCTCAGTGAACACTGAAGCTTTCTTT
CASSFSVNTEAFF
>-|TRBV11-2|TRBJ2-2|-
TGTGCCAGCAGCTTACGGGGAGCCTACACCGGGGAGCTGTTTTTT
CASSLRGAYTGELFF
>TRBD2|TRBV5-1|TRBJ2-1|-
TGCGCCAGCGCGACTAGCGGGGGGGCCTACAATGAGCAGTTCTTC
CASATSGGAYNEQFF
>-|TRBV20-1|TRBJ1-5|-
TGCAGTGCTAGTTGGAGGAGCAATCAGCCCCAGCATTTT
CSASWRSNQPQHF
>-|TRBV21-1|TRBJ1-2|-
TGTGCCAGCAGCAAAGGGGCGGGGCAGGGGGCCCTCAACTATGGCTACACCTTC
CASSKGAGQGALNYGYTF
>TRBD1|TRBV5-1|TRBJ2-5|-
TGCGCCAGCAGTTGGACGACAGGGGTAGAGACCCAGTACTTC
CASSWTTGVETQYF
>-|TRBV21-1|TRBJ2-7|-
TGTGCCAGCAAACGGTACTCCTACGAGCAGTACTTC
CASKRYSYEQYF
>-|TRBV19|TRBJ1-3|few
TGTGCCAGTAGTGGGAGCTCTGGAAACACCATATATTTT
CASSGSSGNTIYF
>-|TRBV2|TRBJ1-1|-
TGTGCCAGCAGTGAATCTACCACTGAAGCTTTCTTT
CASSESTTEAFF
>-|TRBV30|TRBJ1-1|-
TGTGCCTGGGAAGGACTGTCGAACACTGAAGCTTTCTTT
CAWEGLSNTEAFF
>TRBD2|TRBV7-2|TRBJ2-3|-
TGTGCCAGCAGCTTAGCGAGGCTAGCGGGGGGGAGCACAGATACGCAGTATTTT
CASSLARLAGGSTDTQYF
>TRBD1|TRBV19|TRBJ2-7|-
TGTGCCAGTAGCACACAGGGGAACGAGCAGTACTTC
CASSTQGNEQYF